Below are 25 T cell receptor beta chains sequenced from a single sample in a study of T cell changes during pregnancy in multiple sclerosis (dated by TCRdb to the late 2010s). Library construction relied on the immunoSEQ multiplex PCR assay. TCRdb obtained this table from immuneACCESS and retained in-frame rearrangements with V and J assigned. These tables miss some clones; where compared with another copy, unresolved V genes account for less than half of the shortfall, and the remainder is unexplained. This sample gives roughly 110,000 clones in total; approximately 90% of them show up just once. Around 1.5% of the sample goes to the ten largest clones. This material consisted of peripheral blood, taken after pregnancy. The receptors derive from a female donor with multiple sclerosis, enrolled in a pregnancy study.

This chain joins TRBV5-6 and TRBJ1-1, with TRBD1 matching 11 bases. Germline assignment: CDR1 SGHDT and CDR2 YYEEEE. After removal of 2 bases from V and 11 bases from J, the junction contained 11 bases not matched to a gene. CDR3 size: 15 residues. As DNA, the CDR3 is TGTGCCAGCAGCTTCAAGGGGACAGGGGGTCGGGATGCTTTCTTT. It specifies CASSFKGTGGRDAFF.

This rearrangement joins TRBV30 to TRBJ2-2; TRBD2 matches 8 bases. The germline CDR1 and CDR2 sequences are GTSNPN and SVGIG (reference sequence). This CDR3 comprises 14 residues. V shed 3 bases, J shed 3 bases, and the junction held 3 bases outside the gene matches. CDR3 sequence: CAWSRGGDTGELFF. The CDR3 DNA is TGTGCCTGGAGCCGGGGGGGTGACACCGGGGAGCTGTTTTTT.

V and J are TRBV15 and TRBJ1-2; tentative D call: TRBD1 (5 bases). There are 12 residues in the CDR3. Trimming cost V 6 bases and J 2 bases, with 7 bases left between them. Germline V CDR1 and CDR2: LNHNV, YYDKDF (reference sequence). CDR3 in amino acids: CATSRQNYGYTF. CDR3 bases: TGTGCCACCAGTAGACAGAACTATGGCTACACCTTC. The full variable domain, its missing parts supplied by reference TRBV15 and TRBJ1-2, is DAMVIQNPRYQVTQFGKPVTLSCSQTLNHNVMYWYQQKSSQAPKLLFHYYDKDFNNEADTPDNFQSRRPNTSFCFLDIRSPGLGDTAMYLCATSRQNYGYTFGSGTRLTVV.

As DNA, the CDR3 is TGTGCCAGTAGCACGGACAGGGTGAGTGAGCAGTTCTTC. Translating gives CASSTDRVSEQFF. This chain links TRBV19 with TRBJ2-1; the match to TRBD1 covers 8 bases. The CDR3 loop spans 13 amino acids. The germline gives CDR1 LNHDA, CDR2 SQIVND (reference sequence). Unmatched junction bases numbered 7, after V lost 6 bases and J lost 9 bases.

The chain recombines TRBV6-1 with TRBJ2-2, with 7 bases that match TRBD1. V shed 6 bases, J shed 6 bases, and the junction held 10 bases outside the gene matches. The CDR3 has 15 residues. Germline values: CDR1 MNHNS, CDR2 SASEGT. This chain's CDR3 is CASRSTGWMPGELFF. Written as DNA, the CDR3 is TGTGCCAGCAGGTCGACAGGGTGGATGCCCGGGGAGCTGTTTTTT.

The chain links TRBV19 to TRBJ1-5; unclear D gene. Between the trimmed V and J ends, which lost 11 bases and 6 bases, there was a span of 14 bases. Germline values: CDR1 LNHDA, CDR2 SQIVND (reference sequence). This CDR3 comprises 12 residues. CDR3 sequence (DNA): TGTGCCGGAGGTGGGTCTCGTCAGCCCCAGCATTTT. Residues: CAGGGSRQPQHF. The whole variable domain, filled in from reference TRBV19 and TRBJ1-5, reads DGGITQSPKYLFRKEGQNVTLSCEQNLNHDAMYWYRQDPGQGLRLIYYSQIVNDFQKGDIAEGYSVSREKKESFPLTVTSAQKNPTAFYLCAGGGSRQPQHFGDGTRLSIL.

The rearrangement joins TRBV7-3 to TRBJ2-7, with D possibly matching TRBD2 (5 bases). The CDR3 spans 14 residues. CDR1 is SGHTA and CDR2 is FQGTGA in the germline V gene. V was trimmed by 0 bases and J by 2 bases, leaving 8 bases between them. The CDR3 here is CASSLTGVPYEQYF. CDR3 nucleotide sequence: TGTGCCAGCAGCTTAACGGGAGTGCCCTACGAGCAGTACTTC.

The chain uses TRBV11-2 and TRBJ2-1, with D unclear. CDR3 length: 14 residues. The V gene lost 1 base and the J gene lost 2 bases, with 6 bases spanning the gap. The germline CDR1 and CDR2 sequences are SGHAT and FQNNGV. This CDR3 reads CASSLAETYNEQFF. CDR3 bases: TGTGCCAGCAGCTTAGCGGAGACCTACAATGAGCAGTTCTTC.

The chain joins TRBV7-2 to TRBJ2-7, with 7 positions matching TRBD1. The CDR3 runs 13 residues. With V trimmed by 3 bases and J by 6 bases, 5 bases remained unmatched. From germline, CDR1 is SGHTA and CDR2 FQGNSA. CDR3 DNA: TGTGCCAGCAGCTTCGACAGGGTCTCCGAGCAGTACTTC. Protein: CASSFDRVSEQYF. The full variable domain, its missing parts supplied by reference TRBV7-2 and TRBJ2-7, is GAGVSQSPSNKVTEKGKDVELRCDPISGHTALYWYRQSLGQGLEFLIYFQGNSAPDKSGLPSDRFSAERTGGSVSTLTIQRTQQEDSAVYLCASSFDRVSEQYFGPGTRLTVT.

The CDR3 is CASSRSGAGGLNEQFF. The CDR3 DNA sequence: TGTGCCAGCAGCCGCTCTGGGGCGGGGGGATTGAATGAGCAGTTCTTC. The chain links TRBV7-3 to TRBJ2-1; 8 positions match TRBD2. Germline V gene sequence: CDR1 SGHTA, CDR2 FQGTGA. This CDR3 spans 16 amino acids. J gave up 7 bases and V 5 bases, and 13 bases lay outside the gene matches. Complete variable domain (other parts from reference TRBV7-3 and TRBJ2-1): GAGVSQTPSNKVTEKGKYVELRCDPISGHTALYWYRQSLGQGPEFLIYFQGTGAADDSGLPNDRFFAVRPEGSVSTLKIQRTERGDSAVYLCASSRSGAGGLNEQFFGPGTRLTVL.

This chain uses TRBV11-2 with TRBJ1-1, with D unresolved. Per the germline V gene, CDR1 is SGHAT and CDR2 is FQNNGV. The CDR3 loop spans 15 amino acids. V gave up 5 bases and J gave up 0 bases, with 13 bases separating them. CDR3: CASSQLAIVNTEAFF. DNA for the CDR3: TGTGCCAGCAGCCAACTCGCCATCGTGAACACTGAAGCTTTCTTT. Full variable domain (rest looked up from reference TRBV11-2 and TRBJ1-1): EAGVAQSPRYKIIEKRQSVAFWCNPISGHATLYWYQQILGQGPKLLIQFQNNGVVDDSQLPKDRFSAERLKGVDSTLKIQPAKLEDSAVYLCASSQLAIVNTEAFFGQGTRLTVV.

This clone was detected only once. The rearrangement links TRBV19 to TRBJ2-7; 7 bases line up with TRBD2. The CDR3 length is 13 residues. Per the germline V gene, CDR1 is LNHDA and CDR2 is SQIVND (reference sequence). V gave up 7 bases and J gave up 5 bases; unmatched junction bases: 8. CDR3 sequence reads: CASNWGGDDEQYF. CDR3 DNA sequence: TGTGCCAGTAACTGGGGGGGGGACGACGAGCAGTACTTC.

The chain carries TRBV27 and TRBJ1-1; tentatively, D is TRBD1 (5 bases). This CDR3 is 16 amino acids long. Germline V gene data show CDR1 as MNHEY and CDR2 as SMNVEV (reference sequence). Trimming left V 5 bases short and J 4 bases short, with 20 bases between. CDR3 nucleotides: TGTGCCAGCAGTCTCAACGTAGTGGGGAGGGGCACTGAAGCTTTCTTT. Protein product: CASSLNVVGRGTEAFF.

The rearrangement uses TRBV19 and TRBJ2-1; 10 bases agree with TRBD2. Germline CDR1 LNHDA, CDR2 SQIVND (reference sequence). The CDR3 spans 17 residues. V was clipped by 2 bases and J by 0 bases; unmatched bases: 4. The CDR3 loop reads CASSITLAGSSYNEQFF. In DNA form, the CDR3 reads TGTGCCAGTAGTATAACACTAGCGGGGAGCTCCTACAATGAGCAGTTCTTC.

The chain links TRBV5-1 to TRBJ2-6; 8 positions agree with TRBD2. J gave up 2 bases and V 9 bases, and 7 bases lay outside the gene matches. The germline gives CDR1 SGHRS, CDR2 YFSETQ. This CDR3 spans 15 amino acids. CDR3 protein: CATGRGSPGANVLTF. The CDR3 region has the DNA TGCGCCACCGGGAGGGGCTCACCTGGGGCCAACGTCCTGACTTTC.

V is TRBV4-1 and J is TRBJ2-7; D is perhaps TRBD2 (5 bases). The CDR3 is 15 amino acids. The V and J ends lost 2 bases and 2 bases respectively, with 13 bases between them. The germline V gene has CDR1 MGHRA and CDR2 YSYEKL. CDR3 protein: CASSQSTGVPYEQYF. CDR3 DNA: TGCGCCAGCAGCCAAAGCACCGGGGTTCCCTACGAGCAGTACTTC.

The J gene is TRBJ1-1, the V gene TRBV5-6, with a possible D match to TRBD1 (6 bases). Trimming left V 6 bases short and J 6 bases short, with 15 bases between. CDR3 length equals 13 residues. The germline V gene has CDR1 SGHDT and CDR2 YYEEEE. The CDR3 DNA follows: TGTGCCAGCACAGGCGGGGGGCTTTCTGAAGCTTTCTTT. Translating gives CASTGGGLSEAFF. Complete variable domain (other parts from reference TRBV5-6 and TRBJ1-1): DAGVTQSPTHLIKTRGQQVTLRCSPKSGHDTVSWYQQALGQGPQFIFQYYEEEERQRGNFPDRFSGHQFPNYSSELNVNALLLGDSALYLCASTGGGLSEAFFGQGTRLTVV.

This rearrangement joins TRBV28 to TRBJ2-2; D gene uncertain. There are 12 residues in the CDR3. The germline CDR1 and CDR2 sequences are MDHEN and SYDVKM. Trimming removed 5 bases at V and 4 bases at J, with 5 bases between. The CDR3 coding sequence is TGTGCCAGCAGTACTCCCACCGGGGAGCTGTTTTTT. This encodes CASSTPTGELFF.

Details on this clone: Sequence at one end of the junction differs from germline and may be a read error. The V call is TRBV5-1, the J call TRBJ2-3, with D maybe TRBD1 (6 bases). The CDR3 runs 16 residues. Germline lookup yields CDR1 SGHRS and CDR2 YFSETQ. The CDR3 sequence: CASRLGLEGDTDTQYF. Written as DNA, the CDR3 is TGCGCCAGCAGGTTGGGGCTCGAGGGGGACACAGATACGCAGTATTTT.

The chain is built from TRBV18 and TRBJ1-2; 8 nucleotides match TRBD1. The V gene's germline CDR1 is KGHSH and CDR2 LQKENI. The CDR3 spans 17 residues. J gave up 8 bases and V 1 base, and 15 bases lay outside the gene matches. The CDR3 DNA sequence: TGTGCCAGCTCACCACTCAGTCTTCCAGGGGGCGGGAGCGGCTACACCTTC. Translation gives CASSPLSLPGGGSGYTF. Combining the CDR3 with reference TRBV18 and TRBJ1-2 gives the whole variable domain NAGVMQNPRHLVRRRGQEARLRCSPMKGHSHVYWYRQLPEEGLKFMVYLQKENIIDESGMPKERFSAEFPKEGPSILRIQQVVRGDSAAYFCASSPLSLPGGGSGYTFGSGTRLTVV.

This chain links TRBV6-5 with TRBJ2-1; TRBD2 aligns across 10 bases. CDR1 and CDR2 from the germline V gene are MNHEY and SVGAGI. The CDR3 sequence is 15 residues long. V lost 5 bases and J lost 5; bases outside the gene matches: 6. The CDR3 DNA reads as TGTGCCAGCAGTCCGTGGACTAGCGGCCACAATGAGCAGTTCTTC. Residues: CASSPWTSGHNEQFF.

This rearrangement joins TRBV9 to TRBJ1-1; possibly TRBD1 for D (6 bases). Germline CDR1 is SGDLS and CDR2 is YYNGEE. This CDR3 region has 15 residues. V was pared by 4 bases and J by 2 bases, with 15 bases between. The CDR3 nucleotides are TGTGCCAGCAGCCCACCGACAGGTAGAAACACTGAAGCTTTCTTT. Translating it yields CASSPPTGRNTEAFF.

V and J are TRBV7-2 and TRBJ2-5; the D is unclear. Between the trimmed V and J ends, which lost 6 bases and 5 bases, there was a span of 10 bases. The CDR3 length is 12 residues. From germline, CDR1 is SGHTA and CDR2 FQGNSA. The CDR3 sequence is CASSWPKETQYF. The CDR3 bases are TGTGCCAGCAGTTGGCCGAAGGAGACCCAGTACTTC.

The genes are TRBV30 and TRBJ1-2; the D gene is possibly TRBD1 (6 bases). This CDR3 has 15 residues. Germline CDR1 reads GTSNPN; CDR2 reads SVGIG (reference sequence). The germline V and J ends were trimmed by 0 bases and 6 bases, with 17 bases remaining between them. CDR3 in DNA: TGTGCCTGGAGTGTATATCTGGGGGCAGGTGATGGCTACACCTTC. Protein: CAWSVYLGAGDGYTF.

This rearrangement joins TRBV9 to TRBJ2-1; no firm D call. CDR3 length: 15 residues. Trimming shortened V by 2 bases and J by 1 base, and 10 bases separated the two germline ends. CDR1 and CDR2 from the germline V gene are SGDLS and YYNGEE. As DNA, the CDR3 is TGTGCCAGCAGCGTGGAGCCTACATCCTACAATGAGCAGTTCTTC. This gives the protein CASSVEPTSYNEQFF.